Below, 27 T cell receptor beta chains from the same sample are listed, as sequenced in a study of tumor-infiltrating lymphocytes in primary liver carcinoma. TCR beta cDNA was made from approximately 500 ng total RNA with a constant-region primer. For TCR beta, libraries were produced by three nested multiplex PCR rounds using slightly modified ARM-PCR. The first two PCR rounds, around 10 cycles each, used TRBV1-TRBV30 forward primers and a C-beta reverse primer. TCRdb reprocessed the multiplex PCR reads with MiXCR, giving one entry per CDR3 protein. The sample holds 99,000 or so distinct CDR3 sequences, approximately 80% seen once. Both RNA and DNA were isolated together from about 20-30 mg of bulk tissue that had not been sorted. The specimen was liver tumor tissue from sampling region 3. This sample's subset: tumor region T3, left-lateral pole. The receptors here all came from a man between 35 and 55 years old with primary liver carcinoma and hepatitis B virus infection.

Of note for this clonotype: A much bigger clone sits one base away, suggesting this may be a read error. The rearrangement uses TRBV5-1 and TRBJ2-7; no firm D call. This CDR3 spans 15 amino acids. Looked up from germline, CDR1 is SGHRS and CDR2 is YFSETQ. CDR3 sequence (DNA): TGCGCCGGCAGCTTGGTCGGCGTAGCCTCCTACGAGCAGTACTTC. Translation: CAGSLVGVASYEQYF.

This CDR3 reads CASSSGTWEEQYF. The CDR3 DNA reads TGTGCCAGCAGCTCGGGGACCTGGGAGGAGCAGTACTTC. The V gene is TRBV2, the J gene TRBJ2-7; possibly TRBD1 or TRBD2 for D (5 bases each). Trimming took off 6 bases at V and 7 bases at J, with 16 bases between the two ends. This CDR3 comprises 13 residues. From germline, CDR1 is SNHLY and CDR2 FYNNEI.

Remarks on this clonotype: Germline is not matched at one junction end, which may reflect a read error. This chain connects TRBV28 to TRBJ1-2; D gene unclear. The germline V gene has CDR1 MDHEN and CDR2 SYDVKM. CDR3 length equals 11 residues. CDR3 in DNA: TGTGCCAGCACCGTGAGTCGTGGCTTCACCTTC. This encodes CASTVSRGFTF.

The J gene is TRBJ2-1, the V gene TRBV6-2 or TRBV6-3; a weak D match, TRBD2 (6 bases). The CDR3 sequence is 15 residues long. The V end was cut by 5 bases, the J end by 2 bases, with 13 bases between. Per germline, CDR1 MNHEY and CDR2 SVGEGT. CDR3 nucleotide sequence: TGTGCCAGCAGTAATTATAGCGGCACCTACAATGAGCAGTTCTTC. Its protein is CASSNYSGTYNEQFF.

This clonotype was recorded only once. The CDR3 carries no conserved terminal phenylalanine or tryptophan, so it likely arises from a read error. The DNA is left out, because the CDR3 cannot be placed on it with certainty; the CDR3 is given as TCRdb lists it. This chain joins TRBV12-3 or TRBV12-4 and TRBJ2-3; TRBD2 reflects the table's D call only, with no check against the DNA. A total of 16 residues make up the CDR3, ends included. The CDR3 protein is CASSSRTSGVTDTQYY.

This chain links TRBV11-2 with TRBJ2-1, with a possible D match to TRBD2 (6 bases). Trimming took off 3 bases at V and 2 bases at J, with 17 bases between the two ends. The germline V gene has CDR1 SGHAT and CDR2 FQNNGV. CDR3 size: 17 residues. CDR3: CASSFIELAGPYNEQFF. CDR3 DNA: TGTGCCAGCAGCTTTATAGAACTAGCTGGCCCCTACAATGAGCAGTTCTTC.

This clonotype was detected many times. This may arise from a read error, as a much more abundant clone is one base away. The CDR3 loop reads CASGLAGEAYTQYF. The CDR3 coding sequence is TGTGCCAGCGGACTAGCGGGAGAAGCATATACGCAGTATTTT. V is TRBV6-1 and J is TRBJ2-3, with TRBD2 matching over 13 bases. V lost 8 bases, J lost 7 bases, and 6 bases stayed unmatched. The CDR3 extends over 14 amino acids. CDR1 is MNHNS and CDR2 is SASEGT in the germline V gene.

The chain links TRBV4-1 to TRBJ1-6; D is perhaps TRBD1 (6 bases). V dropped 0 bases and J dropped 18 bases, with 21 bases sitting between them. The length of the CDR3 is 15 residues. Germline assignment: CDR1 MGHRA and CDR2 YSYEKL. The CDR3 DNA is TGCGCCAGCAGCCAAGATAGCACAGGGAATTCACCCTCCCACTTT. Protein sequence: CASSQDSTGNSPSHF.

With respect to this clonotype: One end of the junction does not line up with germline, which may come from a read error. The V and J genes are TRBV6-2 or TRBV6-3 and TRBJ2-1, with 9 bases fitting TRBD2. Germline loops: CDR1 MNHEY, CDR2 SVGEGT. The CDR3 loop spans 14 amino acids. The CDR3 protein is CATSYSREGHEQFF. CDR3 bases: TGTGCCACCAGTTACTCGCGGGAGGGTCATGAGCAGTTCTTC.

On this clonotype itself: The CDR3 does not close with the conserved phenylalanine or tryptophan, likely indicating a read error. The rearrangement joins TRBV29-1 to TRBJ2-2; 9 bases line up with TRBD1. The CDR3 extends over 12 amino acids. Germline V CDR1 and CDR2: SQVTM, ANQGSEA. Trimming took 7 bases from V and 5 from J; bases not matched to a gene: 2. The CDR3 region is CSGGTGTGELFP. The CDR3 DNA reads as TGCAGCGGAGGGACAGGGACCGGGGAGCTGTTTCCT.

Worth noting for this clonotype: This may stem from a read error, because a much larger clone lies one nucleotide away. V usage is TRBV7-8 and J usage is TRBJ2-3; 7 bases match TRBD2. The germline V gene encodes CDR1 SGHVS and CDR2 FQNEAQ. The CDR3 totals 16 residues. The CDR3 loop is CASSWRGRASTDTHYF. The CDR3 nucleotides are TGTGCCAGCAGCTGGCGCGGGAGAGCTAGCACAGATACGCATTATTTT.

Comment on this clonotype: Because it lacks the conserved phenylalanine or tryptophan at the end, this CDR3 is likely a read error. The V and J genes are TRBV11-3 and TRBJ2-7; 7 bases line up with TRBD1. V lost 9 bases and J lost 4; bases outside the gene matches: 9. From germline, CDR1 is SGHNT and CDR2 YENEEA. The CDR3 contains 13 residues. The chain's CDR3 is CARSVGQSYEQYS. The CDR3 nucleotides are TGTGCCAGGAGCGTGGGACAGTCATACGAGCAGTACTCC.

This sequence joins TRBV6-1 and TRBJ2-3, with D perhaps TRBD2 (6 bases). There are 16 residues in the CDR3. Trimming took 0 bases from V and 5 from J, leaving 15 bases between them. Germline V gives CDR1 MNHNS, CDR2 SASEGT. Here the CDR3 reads CASSEAGGQGLDTQYF. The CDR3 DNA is TGTGCCAGCAGTGAAGCAGGAGGGCAGGGACTAGATACGCAGTATTTT.

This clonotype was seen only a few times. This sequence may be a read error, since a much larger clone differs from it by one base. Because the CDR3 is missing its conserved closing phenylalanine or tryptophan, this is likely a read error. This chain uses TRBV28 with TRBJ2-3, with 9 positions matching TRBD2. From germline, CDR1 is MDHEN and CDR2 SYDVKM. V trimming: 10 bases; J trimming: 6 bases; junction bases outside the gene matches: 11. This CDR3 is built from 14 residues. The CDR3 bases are TGTGCCATCGGAGCGGGAGGCATTCAGGATACGCAGTATTCT. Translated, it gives CAIGAGGIQDTQYS.

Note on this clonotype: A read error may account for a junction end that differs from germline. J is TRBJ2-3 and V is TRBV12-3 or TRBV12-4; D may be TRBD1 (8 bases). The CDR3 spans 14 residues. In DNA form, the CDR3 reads TGTACCAGCAGGGAGGGGACAGGTTCTTGTACGCAGTATTTT. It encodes CTSREGTGSCTQYF.

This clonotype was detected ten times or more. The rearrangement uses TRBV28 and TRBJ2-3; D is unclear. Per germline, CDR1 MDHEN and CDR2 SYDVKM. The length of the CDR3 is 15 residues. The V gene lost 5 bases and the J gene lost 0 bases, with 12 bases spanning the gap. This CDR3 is CASSRLPQSTDTQYF. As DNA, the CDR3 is TGTGCCAGCAGTCGCCTCCCGCAAAGCACAGATACGCAGTATTTT.

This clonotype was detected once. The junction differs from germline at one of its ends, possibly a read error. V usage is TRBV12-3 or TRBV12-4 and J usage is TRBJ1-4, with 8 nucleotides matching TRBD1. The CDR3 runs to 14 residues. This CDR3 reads CASGRTGNHNGLLF. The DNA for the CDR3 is TGTGCCAGCGGGAGGACAGGGAACCATAACGGACTGCTTTTT.

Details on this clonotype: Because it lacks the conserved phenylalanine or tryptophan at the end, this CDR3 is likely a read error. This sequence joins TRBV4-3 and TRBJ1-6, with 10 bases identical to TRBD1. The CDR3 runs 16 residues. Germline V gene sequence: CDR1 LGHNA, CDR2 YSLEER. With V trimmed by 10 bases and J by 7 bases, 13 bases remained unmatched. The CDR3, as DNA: TGCGCCAACGGCTCCTGGGACAGGGGAAGGAATTCACCCCTCCACCTT. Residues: CANGSWDRGRNSPLHL.

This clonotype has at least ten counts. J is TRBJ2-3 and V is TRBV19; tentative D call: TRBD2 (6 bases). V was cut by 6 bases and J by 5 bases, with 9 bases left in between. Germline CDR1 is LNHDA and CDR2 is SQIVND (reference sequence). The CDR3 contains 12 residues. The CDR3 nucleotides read TGTGCCAGTAGGCTTAGCGGAGATACGCAGTATTTT. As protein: CASRLSGDTQYF.

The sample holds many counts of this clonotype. As DNA, the CDR3 is TGTGCCAGCAGTGAAAGCCTTAACTATGGCTACACCTTC. Translated: CASSESLNYGYTF. The chain employs TRBV2 and TRBJ1-2, with D unclear. Germline V gives CDR1 SNHLY, CDR2 FYNNEI. The CDR3 loop spans 13 amino acids. V dropped 2 bases and J dropped 1 base, with 5 bases sitting between them.

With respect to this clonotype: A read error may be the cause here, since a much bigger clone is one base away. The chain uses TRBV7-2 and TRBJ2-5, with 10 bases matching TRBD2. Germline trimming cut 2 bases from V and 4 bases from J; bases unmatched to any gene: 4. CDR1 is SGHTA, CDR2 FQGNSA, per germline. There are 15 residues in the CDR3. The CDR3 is CASSLLAGARETQYF. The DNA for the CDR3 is TGTGCCAGCAGCTTACTAGCGGGAGCCCGAGAGACCCAGTACTTC.

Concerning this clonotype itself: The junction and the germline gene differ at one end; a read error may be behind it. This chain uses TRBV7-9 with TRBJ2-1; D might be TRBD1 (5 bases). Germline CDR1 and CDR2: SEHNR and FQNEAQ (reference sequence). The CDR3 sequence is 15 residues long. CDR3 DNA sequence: TGCGTCAGCAGTGACAGTTTATCCGAAAACAATGAGCATTTCTTC. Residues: CVSSDSLSENNEHFF.

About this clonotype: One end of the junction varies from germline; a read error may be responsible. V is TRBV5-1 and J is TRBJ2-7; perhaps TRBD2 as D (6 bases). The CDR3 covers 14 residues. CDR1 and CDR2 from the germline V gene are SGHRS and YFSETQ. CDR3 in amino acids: CASNSLREVDEQYF. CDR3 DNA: TGCGCCAGCAACTCACTAAGGGAGGTCGACGAGCAATACTTC. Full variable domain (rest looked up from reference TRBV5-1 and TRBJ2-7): KAGVTQTPRYLIKTRGQQVTLSCSPISGHRSVSWYQQTPGQGLQFLFEYFSETQRNKGNFPGRFSGRQFSNSRSEMNVSTLELGDSALYLCASNSLREVDEQYFGPGTRLTVT.

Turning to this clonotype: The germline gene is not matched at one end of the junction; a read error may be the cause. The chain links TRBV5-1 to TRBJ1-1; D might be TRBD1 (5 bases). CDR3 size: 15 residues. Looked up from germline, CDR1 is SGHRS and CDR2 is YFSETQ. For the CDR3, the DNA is TGTGCCAGCAGCGCCTTGGCAGGGAGCAACACTGAAGCTCTCTTT. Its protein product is CASSALAGSNTEALF.

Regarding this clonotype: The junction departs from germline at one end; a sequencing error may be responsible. The CDR3, as DNA: TGTGCCAGCAGTCTATCGGGAGGGGAGGGGAATACGCATTATTTT. Amino acids: CASSLSGGEGNTHYF. The chain joins TRBV12-3 or TRBV12-4 to TRBJ2-3, with TRBD2 identical over 8 bases. This CDR3 is 15 amino acids long.

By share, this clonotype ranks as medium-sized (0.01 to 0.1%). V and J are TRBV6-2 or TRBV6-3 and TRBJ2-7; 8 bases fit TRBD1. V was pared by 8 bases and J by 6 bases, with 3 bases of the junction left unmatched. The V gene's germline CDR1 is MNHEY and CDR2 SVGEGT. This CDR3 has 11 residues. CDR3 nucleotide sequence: TGTGCCAGCGGCGGACAGGGCGAGCAGTACTTC. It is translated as CASGGQGEQYF.

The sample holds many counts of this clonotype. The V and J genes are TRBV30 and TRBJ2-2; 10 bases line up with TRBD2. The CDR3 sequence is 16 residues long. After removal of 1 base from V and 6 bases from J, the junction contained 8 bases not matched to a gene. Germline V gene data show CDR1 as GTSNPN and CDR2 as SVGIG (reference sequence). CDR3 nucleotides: TGTGCCTGGAGTGCCTTTGGGACTAGCGAGCCCGGGGAGCTGTTTTTT. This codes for CAWSAFGTSEPGELFF.